The 32 T cell receptor beta chains reported below all come from one sample, sequenced in a study of blood T cell repertoires in COVID-19. Profiling relied on immunoSEQ multiplex PCR, and the TCRdb table lists in-frame clones only, not all of them. The sample consists of about 300,000 clones, approximately 86% of them appearing once. Input material: peripheral blood. Receptors originate from a man between 70 and 80 years old with acute or convalescent COVID-19.

This chain links TRBV25-1 with TRBJ2-7; D is ambiguous. V was clipped by 8 bases and J by 7 bases, with 15 bases between them. This CDR3 spans 12 amino acids. CDR1 and CDR2 (germline): MGHDK, SYGVNS. The CDR3 sequence is CASRSGVGEQYF. The CDR3, as DNA: TGTGCCAGCCGATCGGGTGTCGGGGAGCAGTACTTC.

This clone came up once. J is TRBJ2-4 and V is TRBV11-2, with D possibly TRBD1 on 5 matching bases. The V gene lost 5 bases and the J gene lost 13 bases, with 18 bases spanning the gap. The CDR3 is 13 residues long. Germline V gene sequence: CDR1 SGHAT, CDR2 FQNNGV. Written as DNA, the CDR3 is TGTGCCAGCAGCCGGTTCCAGGGATTGGGCCAGTACTTC. This codes for CASSRFQGLGQYF.

V is TRBV4-3 and J is TRBJ1-1, with TRBD1 as a possible D gene (5 bases). CDR3 length: 14 amino acids. The germline V gene encodes CDR1 LGHNA and CDR2 YSLEER. V was shortened by 2 bases and J by 2 bases, with 9 bases between the two germline ends. The CDR3 loop reads CASSQQDSNTEAFF. Here the CDR3 DNA reads TGCGCCAGCAGCCAACAAGACAGTAACACTGAAGCTTTCTTT.

V is TRBV18 and J is TRBJ2-5; D remains unclear. In germline, CDR1 is KGHSH, CDR2 LQKENI. This CDR3 has 13 residues. Trimming took off 3 bases at V and 4 bases at J, with 9 bases between the two ends. The CDR3 here is CASSPLFLETQYF. DNA of the CDR3: TGTGCCAGCTCACCGCTATTTTTAGAGACCCAGTACTTC.

The genes are TRBV28 and TRBJ2-7; 9 nucleotides align to TRBD1. The V and J ends lost 4 bases and 6 bases, in that order; junction bases with no gene match: 16. The CDR3 spans 17 residues. Germline lookup yields CDR1 MDHEN and CDR2 SYDVKM. The CDR3, as DNA: TGTGCCAGCAGTTCCCCGGCCCAAGACAGGGGGAGGCGCGAGCAGTACTTC. Translated: CASSSPAQDRGRREQYF.

The chain uses TRBV3-1 (or the pseudogene TRBV3-2) and TRBJ2-3; D is possibly TRBD2 (5 bases). This CDR3 has 15 amino acids. Per germline, CDR1 LGHDT and CDR2 YNNKEL (reference sequence). V lost 4 bases and J 6 bases, leaving 17 bases between the germline ends. In DNA form, the CDR3 reads TGTGCCAGCAGCCCGTGGGGAGCCGGCGCGGATACGCAGTATTTT. Protein: CASSPWGAGADTQYF.

The chain employs TRBV6-2 or TRBV6-3 and TRBJ2-6; no clear D. V was clipped by 2 bases and J by 2 bases, with 7 bases between them. CDR1 is MNHEY and CDR2 is SVGEGT in the germline V gene. CDR3 length: 15 residues. The CDR3 here is CASSYGPPGANVLTF. Here the CDR3 DNA reads TGTGCCAGCAGTTACGGGCCACCTGGGGCCAACGTCCTGACTTTC.

V gene TRBV7-9 combines with J gene TRBJ2-7; D might be TRBD1 (5 bases). V was trimmed by 5 bases and J by 3 bases, leaving 11 bases between them. The CDR3 covers 13 residues. Germline assignment: CDR1 SEHNR and CDR2 FQNEAQ (reference sequence). The CDR3 protein is CASSTVQGYEQYF. CDR3 sequence (DNA): TGTGCCAGCAGCACCGTTCAGGGCTACGAGCAGTACTTC.

The chain employs TRBV19 and TRBJ1-1, with D possibly TRBD1 on 5 matching bases. Germline CDR1 reads LNHDA; CDR2 reads SQIVND (reference sequence). The length of the CDR3 is 13 residues. V was trimmed by 7 bases and J by 7 bases, leaving 16 bases between them. CDR3 sequence reads: CASNPRTPHEAFF. As DNA, the CDR3 is TGTGCCAGTAACCCTCGGACACCCCATGAAGCTTTCTTT.

V is TRBV7-2 and J is TRBJ2-1, with a tentative D call TRBD1 (6 bases). The V gene's germline CDR1 is SGHTA and CDR2 FQGNSA. Trimming cost V 2 bases and J 3 bases, with 11 bases left between them. This CDR3 comprises 15 residues. CDR3 in amino acids: CASSLSRGIYNEQFF. The CDR3 DNA reads as TGTGCCAGCAGCTTATCCAGGGGAATCTACAATGAGCAGTTCTTC.

The genes are TRBV9 and TRBJ2-1, with D maybe TRBD1 (5 bases). Germline assignment: CDR1 SGDLS and CDR2 YYNGEE. V lost 3 bases, J lost 6 bases, and 16 bases lay in between. The CDR3 has 15 amino acids. As DNA, the CDR3 is TGTGCCAGCAGCGCCACGACAGTCTCCGGCAATGAGCAGTTCTTC. Translation: CASSATTVSGNEQFF.

This chain joins TRBV12-3 or TRBV12-4 and TRBJ2-1; D gene ambiguous. The CDR3 contains 12 residues. With 4 bases removed from V and 9 bases from J, the gap between germline ends came to 10 bases. The DNA of the CDR3 is TGTGCCAGCAGTTACTCCTCGGGTGAGCAGTTCTTC. This codes for CASSYSSGEQFF.

V and J are TRBV5-1 and TRBJ2-1; 10 bases map to TRBD1. Unmatched junction bases numbered 5, after V lost 4 bases and J lost 4 bases. Germline V CDR1 and CDR2: SGHRS, YFSETQ. The CDR3 runs to 15 residues. In nucleotides, the CDR3 is TGCGCCAGCAGCCCGGACAGGGGGAATTACAATGAGCAGTTCTTC. This codes for CASSPDRGNYNEQFF.

The chain recombines TRBV7-8 with TRBJ1-3; D unclear. Trimming stripped 2 bases from V and 0 bases from J, with 8 bases between. Germline V gene data show CDR1 as SGHVS and CDR2 as FQNEAQ. This CDR3 is 15 amino acids long. The DNA of the CDR3 is TGTGCCAGCAGCTTACAGGTCCGCTCTGGAAACACCATATATTTT. Translated, it gives CASSLQVRSGNTIYF.

This clone has just one count. The chain's CDR3 is CASSPTSGRLYNEQFF. CDR3 nucleotides: TGTGCCAGCAGCCCTACTAGCGGGAGGCTCTACAATGAGCAGTTCTTC. V and J are TRBV14 and TRBJ2-1; the match to TRBD2 covers 12 bases. Germline values: CDR1 SGHDN, CDR2 FVKESK. This CDR3 has 16 amino acids. With V trimmed by 4 bases and J by 3 bases, 4 bases remained unmatched.

This rearrangement joins TRBV15 to TRBJ2-3, with D perhaps matching TRBD2 (7 bases). Trimming stripped 8 bases from V and 3 bases from J, with 18 bases between. CDR3 length: 15 amino acids. Germline loops: CDR1 LNHNV, CDR2 YYDKDF (reference sequence). The CDR3 sequence: CATSRGGAGTDTQYF. The CDR3 region has the DNA TGTGCCACCTCAAGAGGGGGGGCGGGGACAGATACGCAGTATTTT.

The rearrangement links TRBV27 to TRBJ1-5; D unclear. Germline V gives CDR1 MNHEY, CDR2 SMNVEV (reference sequence). The CDR3 sequence is 12 residues long. V was clipped by 4 bases and J by 7 bases, with 8 bases between them. CDR3 in amino acids: CASSSAGQPQHF. For the CDR3, the DNA is TGTGCCAGCAGTTCGGCCGGGCAGCCCCAGCATTTT.

The chain carries TRBV6-2 or TRBV6-3 and TRBJ2-4; D is possibly TRBD1 (6 bases). The CDR3 covers 15 residues. V dropped 5 bases and J dropped 4 bases, with 15 bases sitting between them. Germline CDR1 reads MNHEY; CDR2 reads SVGEGT. This chain's CDR3 is CASSNLNRVKNIQYF. The DNA for the CDR3 is TGTGCCAGCAGTAACCTAAACAGGGTGAAAAACATTCAGTACTTC.

The V gene is TRBV25-1, the J gene TRBJ1-4; 7 bases map to TRBD1. The CDR3 runs 14 residues. Unmatched junction bases numbered 3, after V lost 5 bases and J lost 3 bases. Germline lookup yields CDR1 MGHDK and CDR2 SYGVNS. The DNA for the CDR3 is TGTGCCAGCAGTAGACAGGGAGCTAATGAAAAACTGTTTTTT. Translated, it gives CASSRQGANEKLFF.

The chain recombines TRBV5-1 with TRBJ2-3; 9 positions agree with TRBD1. The CDR3 loop spans 16 amino acids. Per germline, CDR1 SGHRS and CDR2 YFSETQ. The V segment lost 4 bases and the J segment 2 bases; nucleotides outside the gene matches: 8. CDR3 coding DNA: TGCGCCAGCAGCACAGGACAGGGGCCCAACACAGATACGCAGTATTTT. Translation: CASSTGQGPNTDTQYF.

The chain is built from TRBV3-1 (or the pseudogene TRBV3-2) and TRBJ2-3; 9 positions agree with TRBD1. CDR3 length: 14 amino acids. V lost 10 bases and J lost 3; bases outside the gene matches: 8. Germline V lookup: CDR1 LGHDT, CDR2 YNNKEL (reference sequence). Written as DNA, the CDR3 is TGTGCCACGGGGACAGGGAAGATGACAGATACGCAGTATTTT. This codes for CATGTGKMTDTQYF.

The chain is built from TRBV15 and TRBJ1-1, with 7 bases lining up with TRBD1. V was pared by 3 bases and J by 6 bases, with 13 bases of the junction left unmatched. Germline V gives CDR1 LNHNV, CDR2 YYDKDF (reference sequence). This CDR3 region has 16 residues. CDR3 sequence: CATSSPSGQSWSEAFF. Here the CDR3 DNA reads TGTGCCACCAGCAGCCCCTCGGGACAGTCTTGGTCTGAAGCTTTCTTT.

The chain is built from TRBV10-3 and TRBJ1-3; 8 nucleotides align to TRBD1. Germline loops: CDR1 ENHRY, CDR2 SYGVKD. With V trimmed by 3 bases and J by 2 bases, 3 bases remained unmatched. This CDR3 is 15 amino acids long. The CDR3 sequence is CAISEPDRAGNTIYF. As DNA, the CDR3 is TGTGCCATCAGTGAACCGGACAGGGCTGGAAACACCATATATTTT.

The chain carries TRBV6-2 or TRBV6-3 and TRBJ2-7, with D possibly TRBD2 on 5 matching bases. V shed 6 bases and J shed 4 bases, with 16 bases lying between them. The germline gives CDR1 MNHEY, CDR2 SVGEGT. This CDR3 region has 14 residues. The chain's CDR3 is CASSPRLPYYEQYF. CDR3 nucleotide sequence: TGTGCCAGCAGCCCTAGACTACCCTATTACGAGCAGTACTTC.

The chain employs TRBV6-1 and TRBJ1-5; D is undetermined. Germline CDR1 and CDR2: MNHNS and SASEGT. Trimming stripped 1 base from V and 6 bases from J, with 10 bases between. The CDR3 runs to 14 residues. CDR3 amino acids: CASSEGSFGQPQHF. The CDR3 DNA follows: TGTGCCAGCAGTGAAGGCTCGTTCGGTCAGCCCCAGCATTTT.

Comments on this clone: Other DNA sequences within the sample encode an identical CDR3. The gene calls are TRBV7-2 and TRBJ2-5; 8 nucleotides agree with TRBD1. Trimming took 2 bases from V and 3 from J; bases not matched to a gene: 5. Germline V gives CDR1 SGHTA, CDR2 FQGNSA. This CDR3 contains 15 residues. CDR3 protein: CASSLYGTGEETQYF. The CDR3 DNA reads as TGTGCCAGCAGCTTATACGGGACAGGAGAAGAGACCCAGTACTTC.

The rearrangement joins TRBV5-1 to TRBJ2-3, with 7 nucleotides matching TRBD1. The V segment lost 1 base and the J segment 3 bases; nucleotides outside the gene matches: 5. CDR3 length: 15 residues. The germline V gene encodes CDR1 SGHRS and CDR2 YFSETQ. The CDR3: CASSLWGQTTDTQYF. The CDR3 nucleotides are TGCGCCAGCAGCTTGTGGGGACAGACTACAGATACGCAGTATTTT.

This clone appeared once. This chain links TRBV28 with TRBJ2-7; tentatively, D is TRBD1 (5 bases). Per the germline V gene, CDR1 is MDHEN and CDR2 is SYDVKM. The CDR3 loop spans 12 amino acids. The V end was cut by 7 bases, the J end by 0 bases, with 7 bases between. CDR3 nucleotides: TGTGCCAGCATGACAGCCTCCTACGAGCAGTACTTC. Protein sequence: CASMTASYEQYF.

This clone was seen only a few times. This chain links TRBV9 with TRBJ1-2; 8 bases line up with TRBD1. The V and J ends lost 0 bases and 8 bases, in that order; junction bases with no gene match: 6. Germline-derived CDR1 and CDR2 are SGDLS and YYNGEE. The CDR3 covers 14 residues. Here the CDR3 DNA reads TGTGCCAGCAGCGTAGCCCCAGGGGGCAGGGGCTACACCTTC. Encoded protein: CASSVAPGGRGYTF.

This clone was counted only a few times. This sequence joins TRBV7-8 and TRBJ1-2; possibly TRBD1 for D (5 bases). CDR1 and CDR2 from the germline V gene are SGHVS and FQNEAQ. The CDR3 runs 14 residues. The V gene lost 1 base and the J gene lost 8 bases, with 14 bases spanning the gap. The CDR3 DNA sequence: TGTGCCAGCAGCTTAGTGGGGGGGGACGACGGCTACACCTTC. It encodes CASSLVGGDDGYTF.

This clone was seen a single time. The genes are TRBV7-2 and TRBJ2-7, with D perhaps matching TRBD1 (6 bases). The CDR3 runs 14 residues. V was clipped by 5 bases and J by 2 bases, with 13 bases between them. CDR1 and CDR2 from the germline V gene are SGHTA and FQGNSA. CDR3 in amino acids: CASSTGHLPYEQYF. Written as DNA, the CDR3 is TGTGCCAGCAGCACGGGACACTTACCCTACGAGCAGTACTTC.

This clone was observed a handful of times. The rearrangement joins TRBV11-1 to TRBJ2-1, with 9 nucleotides matching TRBD1. Germline V CDR1 and CDR2: SGHAT, FQDESV (reference sequence). With V trimmed by 5 bases and J by 8 bases, 7 bases remained unmatched. This CDR3 contains 14 residues. CDR3 loop: CASSPRDREYEQFF. The CDR3 DNA reads as TGTGCCAGCAGCCCGCGGGACAGGGAATATGAGCAGTTCTTC.